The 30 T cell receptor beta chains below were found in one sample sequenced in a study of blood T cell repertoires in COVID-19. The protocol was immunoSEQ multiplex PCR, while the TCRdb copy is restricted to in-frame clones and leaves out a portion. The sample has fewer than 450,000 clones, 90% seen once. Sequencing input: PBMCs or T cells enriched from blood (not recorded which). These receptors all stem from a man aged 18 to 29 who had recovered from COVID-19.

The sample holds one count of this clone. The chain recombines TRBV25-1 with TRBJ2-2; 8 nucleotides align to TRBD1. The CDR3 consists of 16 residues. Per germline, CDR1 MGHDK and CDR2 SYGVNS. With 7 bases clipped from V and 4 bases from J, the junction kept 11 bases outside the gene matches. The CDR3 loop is CASTIGGQGATGELFF. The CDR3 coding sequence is TGTGCCAGCACCATAGGAGGGCAGGGGGCCACCGGGGAGCTGTTTTTT. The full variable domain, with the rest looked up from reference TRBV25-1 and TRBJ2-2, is EADIYQTPRYLVIGTGKKITLECSQTMGHDKMYWYQQDPGMELHLIHYSYGVNSTEKGDLSSESTVSRIRTEHFPLTLESARPSHTSQYLCASTIGGQGATGELFFGEGSRLTVL.

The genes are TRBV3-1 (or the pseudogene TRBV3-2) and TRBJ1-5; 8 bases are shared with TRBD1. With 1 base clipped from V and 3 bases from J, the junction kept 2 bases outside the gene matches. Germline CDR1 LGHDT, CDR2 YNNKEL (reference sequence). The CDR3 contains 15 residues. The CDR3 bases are TGTGCCAGCAGCCAAGCAGGGGGCTACAATCAGCCCCAGCATTTT. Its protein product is CASSQAGGYNQPQHF.

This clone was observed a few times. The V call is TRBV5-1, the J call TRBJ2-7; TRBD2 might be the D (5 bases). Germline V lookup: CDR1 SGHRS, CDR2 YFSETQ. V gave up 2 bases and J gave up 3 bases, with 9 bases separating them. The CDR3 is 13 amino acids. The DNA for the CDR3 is TGCGCCAGCAGCTTTGAGGGAATCTACGAGCAGTACTTC. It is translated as CASSFEGIYEQYF.

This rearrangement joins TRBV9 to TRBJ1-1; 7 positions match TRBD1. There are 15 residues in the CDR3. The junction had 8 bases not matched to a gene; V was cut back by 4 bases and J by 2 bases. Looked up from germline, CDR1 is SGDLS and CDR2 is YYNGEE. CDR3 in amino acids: CASSIHQGGNTEAFF. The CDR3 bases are TGTGCCAGCAGCATTCATCAGGGGGGAAACACTGAAGCTTTCTTT.

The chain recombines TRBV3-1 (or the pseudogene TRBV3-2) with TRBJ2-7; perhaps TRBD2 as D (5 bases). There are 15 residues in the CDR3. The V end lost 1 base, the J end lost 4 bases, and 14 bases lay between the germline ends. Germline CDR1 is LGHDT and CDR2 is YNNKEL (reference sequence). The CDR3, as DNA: TGTGCCAGCAGCCAAGCCCGGGGTGGAAGGTACGAGCAGTACTTC. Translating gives CASSQARGGRYEQYF.

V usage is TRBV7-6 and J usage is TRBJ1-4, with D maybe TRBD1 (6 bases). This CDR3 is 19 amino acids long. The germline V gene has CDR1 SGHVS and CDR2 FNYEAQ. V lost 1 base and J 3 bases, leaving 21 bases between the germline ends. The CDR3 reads CASSLDLGGRLSSNEKLFF. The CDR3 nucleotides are TGTGCCAGCAGCTTAGATTTGGGGGGGCGGCTATCGTCTAATGAAAAACTGTTTTTT.

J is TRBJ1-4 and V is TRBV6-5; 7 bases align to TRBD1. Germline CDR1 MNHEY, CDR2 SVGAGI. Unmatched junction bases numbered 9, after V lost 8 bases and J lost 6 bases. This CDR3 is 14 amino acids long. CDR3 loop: CASRLGGLDEKLFF. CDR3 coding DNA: TGTGCCAGCCGTTTAGGGGGCCTTGATGAAAAACTGTTTTTT.

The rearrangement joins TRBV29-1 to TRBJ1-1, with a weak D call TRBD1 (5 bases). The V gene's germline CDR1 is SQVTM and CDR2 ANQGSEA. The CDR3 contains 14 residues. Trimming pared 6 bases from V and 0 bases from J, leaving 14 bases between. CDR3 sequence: CSVQQVPMNTEAFF. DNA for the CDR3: TGCAGCGTCCAACAGGTCCCTATGAACACTGAAGCTTTCTTT.

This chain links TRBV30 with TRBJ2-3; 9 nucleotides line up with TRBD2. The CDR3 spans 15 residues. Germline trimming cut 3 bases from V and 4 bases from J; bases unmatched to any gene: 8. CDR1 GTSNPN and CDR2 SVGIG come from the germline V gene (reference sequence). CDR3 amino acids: CAWSGGLAFADTQYF. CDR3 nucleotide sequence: TGTGCCTGGAGCGGTGGACTAGCGTTTGCAGATACGCAGTATTTT.

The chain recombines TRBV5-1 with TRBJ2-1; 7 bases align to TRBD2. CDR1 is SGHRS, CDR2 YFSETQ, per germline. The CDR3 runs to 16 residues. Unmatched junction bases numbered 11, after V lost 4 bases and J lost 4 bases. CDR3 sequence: CASSRDGLVTYNEQFF. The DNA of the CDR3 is TGCGCCAGCAGCCGTGACGGACTAGTGACTTACAATGAGCAGTTCTTC.

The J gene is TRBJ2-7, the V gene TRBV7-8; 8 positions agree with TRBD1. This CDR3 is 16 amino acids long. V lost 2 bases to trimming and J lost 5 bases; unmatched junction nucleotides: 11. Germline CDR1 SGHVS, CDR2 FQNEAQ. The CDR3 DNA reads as TGTGCCAGCAGCTTATTCCAGGGACAGGCTATGAACGAGCAGTACTTC. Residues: CASSLFQGQAMNEQYF. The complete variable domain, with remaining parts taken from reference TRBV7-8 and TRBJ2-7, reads GAGVSQSPRYKVAKRGQDVALRCDPISGHVSLFWYQQALGQGPEFLTYFQNEAQLDKSGLPSDRFFAERPEGSVSTLKIQRTQQEDSAVYLCASSLFQGQAMNEQYFGPGTRLTVT.

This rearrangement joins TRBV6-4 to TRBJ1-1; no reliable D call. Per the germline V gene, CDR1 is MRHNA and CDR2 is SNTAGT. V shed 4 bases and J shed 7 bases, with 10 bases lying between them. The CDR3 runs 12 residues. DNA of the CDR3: TGTGCCAGCAGTGGCAGAACGGGTGAAGCTTTCTTT. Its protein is CASSGRTGEAFF.

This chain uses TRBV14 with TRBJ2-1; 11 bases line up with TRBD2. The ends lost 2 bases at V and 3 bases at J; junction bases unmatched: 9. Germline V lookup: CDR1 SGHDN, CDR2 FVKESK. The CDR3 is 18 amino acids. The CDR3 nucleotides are TGTGCCAGCAGCCAAAGGGCTGGGACTAGCGGAAGCTACAATGAGCAGTTCTTC. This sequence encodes CASSQRAGTSGSYNEQFF.

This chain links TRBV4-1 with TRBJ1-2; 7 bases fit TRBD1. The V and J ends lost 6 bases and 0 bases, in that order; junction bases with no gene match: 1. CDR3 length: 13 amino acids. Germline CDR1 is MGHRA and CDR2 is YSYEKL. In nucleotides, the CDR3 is TGCGCCAGCAGTGACAGGGCTAACTATGGCTACACCTTC. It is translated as CASSDRANYGYTF.

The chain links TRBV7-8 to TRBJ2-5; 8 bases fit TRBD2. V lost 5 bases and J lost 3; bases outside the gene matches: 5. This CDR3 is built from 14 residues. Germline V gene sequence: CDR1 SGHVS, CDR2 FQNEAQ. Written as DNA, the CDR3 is TGTGCCAGCAGCGCCGGGAGGGTAAAAGAGACCCAGTACTTC. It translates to CASSAGRVKETQYF.

Written as DNA, the CDR3 is TGTGCCAGCAGCCTGACCAGGGCCTATGGCTACACCTTC. Its protein is CASSLTRAYGYTF. V is TRBV6-5 and J is TRBJ1-2, with D possibly being TRBD1 (5 bases). The CDR3 contains 13 residues. The germline V and J ends were trimmed by 6 bases and 4 bases, with 12 bases remaining between them. Germline CDR1 and CDR2: MNHEY and SVGAGI.

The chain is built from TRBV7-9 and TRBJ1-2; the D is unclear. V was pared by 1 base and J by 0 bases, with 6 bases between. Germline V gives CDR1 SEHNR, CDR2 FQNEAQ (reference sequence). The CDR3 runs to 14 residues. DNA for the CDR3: TGTGCCAGCAGCTTAGATACAACTAACTATGGCTACACCTTC. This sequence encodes CASSLDTTNYGYTF.

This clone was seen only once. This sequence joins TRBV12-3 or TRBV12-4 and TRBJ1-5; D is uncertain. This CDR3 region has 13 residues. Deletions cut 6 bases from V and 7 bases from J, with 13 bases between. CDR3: CASRWEEGQPQHF. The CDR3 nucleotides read TGTGCCAGCAGGTGGGAAGAGGGCCAGCCCCAGCATTTT.

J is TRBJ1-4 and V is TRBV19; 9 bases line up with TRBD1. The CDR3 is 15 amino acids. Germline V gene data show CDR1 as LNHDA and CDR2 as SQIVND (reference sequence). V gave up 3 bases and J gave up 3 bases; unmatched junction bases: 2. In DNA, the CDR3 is TGTGCCAGTAGTATGGGACAGGGTGCTAATGAAAAACTGTTTTTT. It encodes CASSMGQGANEKLFF.

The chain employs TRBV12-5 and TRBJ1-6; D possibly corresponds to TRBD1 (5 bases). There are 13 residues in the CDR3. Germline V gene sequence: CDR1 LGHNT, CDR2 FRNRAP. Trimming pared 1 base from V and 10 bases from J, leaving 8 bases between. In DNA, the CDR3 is TGTGCTAGTGGTTTGGGGCAGGGATCACCCCTCCACTTT. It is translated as CASGLGQGSPLHF.

The chain's CDR3 is CASSTRGGPTNEQYF. CDR3 DNA: TGTGCCAGCAGCACGCGGGGGGGCCCCACCAACGAGCAGTACTTC. The chain couples TRBV9 to TRBJ2-7; 9 nucleotides align to TRBD2. The CDR3 extends over 15 amino acids. Looked up from germline, CDR1 is SGDLS and CDR2 is YYNGEE. Trimming at V came to 4 bases and at J to 5 bases, leaving 10 bases not matched to a gene.

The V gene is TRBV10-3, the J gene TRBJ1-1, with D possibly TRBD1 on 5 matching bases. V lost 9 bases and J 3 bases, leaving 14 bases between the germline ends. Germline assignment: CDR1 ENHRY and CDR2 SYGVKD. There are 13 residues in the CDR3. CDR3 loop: CAIQNGGDTEAFF. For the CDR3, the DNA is TGTGCCATTCAGAACGGAGGGGACACTGAAGCTTTCTTT.

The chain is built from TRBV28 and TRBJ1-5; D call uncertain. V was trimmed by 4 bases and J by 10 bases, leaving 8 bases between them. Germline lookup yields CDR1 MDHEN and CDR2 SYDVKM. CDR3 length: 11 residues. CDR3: CASSSSLPQHF. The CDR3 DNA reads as TGTGCCAGCAGTTCTAGCCTACCCCAGCATTTT.

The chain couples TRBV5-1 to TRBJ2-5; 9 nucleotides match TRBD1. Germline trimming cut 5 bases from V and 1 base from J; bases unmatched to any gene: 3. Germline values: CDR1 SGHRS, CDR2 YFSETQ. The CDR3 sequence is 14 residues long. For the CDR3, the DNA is TGCGCCAGCAGGGCGACAGGGGGCCAAGAGACCCAGTACTTC. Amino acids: CASRATGGQETQYF.

The CDR3, as DNA: TGTGCCAGCTCACCAGTGGCGGACTATGGCTACACCTTC. Its translation is CASSPVADYGYTF. The J gene is TRBJ1-2, the V gene TRBV18; no clear D. The length of the CDR3 is 13 residues. CDR1 KGHSH and CDR2 LQKENI come from the germline V gene. Trimming pared 2 bases from V and 3 bases from J, leaving 7 bases between.

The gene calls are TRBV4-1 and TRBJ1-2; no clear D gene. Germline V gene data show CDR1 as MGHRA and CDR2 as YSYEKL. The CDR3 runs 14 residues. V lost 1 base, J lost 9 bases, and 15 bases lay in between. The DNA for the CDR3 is TGCGCCAGCAGCCAAGTCCCCCTGACATTTCGCTACACCTTC. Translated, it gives CASSQVPLTFRYTF.

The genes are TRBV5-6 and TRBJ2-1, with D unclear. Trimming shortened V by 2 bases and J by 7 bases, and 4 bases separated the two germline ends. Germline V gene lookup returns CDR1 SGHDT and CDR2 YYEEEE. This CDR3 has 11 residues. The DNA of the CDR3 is TGTGCCAGCAGCTTCGGGAATGAGCAGTTCTTC. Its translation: CASSFGNEQFF.

This CDR3 reads CASSLEPGTDTQYF. The CDR3 DNA reads TGTGCCAGCAGCTTGGAGCCGGGCACAGATACGCAGTATTTT. This chain connects TRBV5-4 to TRBJ2-3; D ambiguous. V dropped 0 bases and J dropped 1 base, with 6 bases sitting between them. CDR3 length: 14 residues. Germline CDR1 reads SGHNT; CDR2 reads YYREEE (reference sequence).

The CDR3 DNA sequence: TGTTGCAGCTCACCATATCCCCCGCAGGGTCTTGGCTCTGGGGCCAACGTCCTGACTTTC. This encodes CCSSPYPPQGLGSGANVLTF. The V gene is TRBV18, the J gene TRBJ2-6; TRBD1 is a possible D gene (5 bases). This CDR3 is 20 amino acids long. Germline assignment: CDR1 KGHSH and CDR2 LQKENI.

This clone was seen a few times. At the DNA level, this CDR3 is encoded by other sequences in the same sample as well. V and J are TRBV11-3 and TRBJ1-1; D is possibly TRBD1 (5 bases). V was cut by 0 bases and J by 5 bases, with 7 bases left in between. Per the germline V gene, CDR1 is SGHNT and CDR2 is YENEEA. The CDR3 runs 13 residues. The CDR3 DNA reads TGTGCCAGCAGCTTAGAGGAGGGGACTGAAGCTTTCTTT. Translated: CASSLEEGTEAFF.